Sequencing of this T cell receptor (beta chain) was carried out in a study of blood T cell repertoires in COVID-19. Study-wide context: Samples of COVID-19 (acute and convalescent) were obtained from the United States, Italy and Spain.

Original processing methods: Amplification with reference gene primers provided the estimates of nucleated cell counts. TCRdb keeps only in-frame clones here, not all; method: immunoSEQ multiplex PCR. V, J and clone size were drawn from that table, and D and trimming were deduced from the DNA. The table includes some 350,000 clones, around 90% detected once. This CDR3 is built from 18 residues. The J segment lost 0 bases and the V segment lost 3 bases, leaving 7 bases of the junction unmatched. Germline V gene data show CDR1 as MDHEN and CDR2 as SYDVKM. The sample comprised peripheral blood. The receptor comes from a man aged 18 to 35 with active or convalescent COVID-19. The rearrangement joins TRBV28 to TRBJ2-5, with 13 bases fitting TRBD2. The CDR3, as DNA: TGTGCCAGCAGTTTCACCGGGACTAGCGGGAAGAACCAAGAGACCCAGTACTTC. It encodes CASSFTGTSGKNQETQYF.